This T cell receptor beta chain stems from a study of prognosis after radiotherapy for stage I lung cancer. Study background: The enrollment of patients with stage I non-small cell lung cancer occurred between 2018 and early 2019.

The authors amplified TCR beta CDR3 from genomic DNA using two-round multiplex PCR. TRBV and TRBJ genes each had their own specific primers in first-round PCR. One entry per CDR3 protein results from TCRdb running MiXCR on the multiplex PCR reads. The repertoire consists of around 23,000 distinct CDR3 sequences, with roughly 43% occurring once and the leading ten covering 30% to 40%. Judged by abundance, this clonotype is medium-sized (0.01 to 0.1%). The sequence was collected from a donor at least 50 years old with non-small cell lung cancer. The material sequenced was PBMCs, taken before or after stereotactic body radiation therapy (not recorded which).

The CDR3 DNA reads TGTGCCAGCAGTTTAACAGGGGGAAAGGGTGGGGCCAACGTCCTGACTTTC. It translates to CASSLTGGKGGANVLTF. The V gene is TRBV28, the J gene TRBJ2-6; TRBD1 aligns across 8 bases. V shed 2 bases, J shed 3 bases, and the junction held 6 bases outside the gene matches. Germline V CDR1 and CDR2: MDHEN, SYDVKM. CDR3 size: 17 residues. The full variable domain, with the rest looked up from reference TRBV28 and TRBJ2-6, is DVKVTQSSRYLVKRTGEKVFLECVQDMDHENMFWYRQDPGLGLRLIYFSYDVKMKEKGDIPEGYSVSREKKERFSLILESASTNQTSMYLCASSLTGGKGGANVLTFGAGSRLTVL.